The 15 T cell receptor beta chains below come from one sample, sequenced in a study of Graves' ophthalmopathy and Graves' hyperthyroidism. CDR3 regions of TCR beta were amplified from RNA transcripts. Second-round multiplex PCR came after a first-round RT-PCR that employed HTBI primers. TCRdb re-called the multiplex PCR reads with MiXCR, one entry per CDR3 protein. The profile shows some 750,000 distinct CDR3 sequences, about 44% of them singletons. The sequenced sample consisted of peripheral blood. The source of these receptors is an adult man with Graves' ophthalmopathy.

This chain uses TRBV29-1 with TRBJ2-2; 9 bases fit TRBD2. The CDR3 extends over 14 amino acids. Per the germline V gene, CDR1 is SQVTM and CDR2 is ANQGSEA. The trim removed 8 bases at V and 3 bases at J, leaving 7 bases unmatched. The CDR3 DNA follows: TGCAGCTTGGGACTAGCCGAAGACACCGGGGAGCTGTTTTTT. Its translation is CSLGLAEDTGELFF.

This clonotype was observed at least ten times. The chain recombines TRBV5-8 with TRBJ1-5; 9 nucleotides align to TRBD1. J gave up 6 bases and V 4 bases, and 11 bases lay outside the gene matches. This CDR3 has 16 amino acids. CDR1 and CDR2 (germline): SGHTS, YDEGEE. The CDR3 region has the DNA TGTGCCAGCAGCGCCAGGGTGGGACAGGGCACTCAGCCCCAGCATTTT. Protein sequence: CASSARVGQGTQPQHF.

In DNA, the CDR3 is TGTGCCAGCAGCCAAGCAGGGGCCGGGAGCTATGGCTACACCTTC. It encodes CASSQAGAGSYGYTF. The chain couples TRBV3-1 to TRBJ1-2; a weak D match, TRBD1 (6 bases). The CDR3 sequence is 15 residues long. V lost 1 base, J lost 4 bases, and 13 bases lay in between. The germline V gene has CDR1 LGHDT and CDR2 YNNKEL (reference sequence).

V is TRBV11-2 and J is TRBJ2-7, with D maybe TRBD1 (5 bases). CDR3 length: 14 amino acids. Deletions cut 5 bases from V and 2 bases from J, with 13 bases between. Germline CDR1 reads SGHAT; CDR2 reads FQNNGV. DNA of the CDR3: TGTGCCAGCAGCCGGTCCGGACAACCCTACGAGCAGTACTTC. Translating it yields CASSRSGQPYEQYF.

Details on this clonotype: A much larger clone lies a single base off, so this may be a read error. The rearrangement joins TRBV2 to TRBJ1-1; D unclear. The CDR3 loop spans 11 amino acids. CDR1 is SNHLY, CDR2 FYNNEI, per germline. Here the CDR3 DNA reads TGTGCCAGCGGTGAAATGACAGAAGCTTTCTTT. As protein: CASGEMTEAFF.

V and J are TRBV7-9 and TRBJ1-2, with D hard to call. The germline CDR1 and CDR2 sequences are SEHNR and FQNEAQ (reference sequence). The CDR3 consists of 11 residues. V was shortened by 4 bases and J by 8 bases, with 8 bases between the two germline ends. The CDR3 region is CASSSHQGYTF. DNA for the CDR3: TGTGCCAGCAGCTCGCACCAGGGCTACACCTTC.

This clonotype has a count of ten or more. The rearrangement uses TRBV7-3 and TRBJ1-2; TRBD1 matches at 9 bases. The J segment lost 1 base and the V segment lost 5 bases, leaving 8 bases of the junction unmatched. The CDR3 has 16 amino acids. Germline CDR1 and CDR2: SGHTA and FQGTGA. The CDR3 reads CASSTPDRGSNYGYTF. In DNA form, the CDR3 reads TGTGCCAGCAGCACCCCAGACAGGGGGAGTAACTATGGCTACACCTTC.

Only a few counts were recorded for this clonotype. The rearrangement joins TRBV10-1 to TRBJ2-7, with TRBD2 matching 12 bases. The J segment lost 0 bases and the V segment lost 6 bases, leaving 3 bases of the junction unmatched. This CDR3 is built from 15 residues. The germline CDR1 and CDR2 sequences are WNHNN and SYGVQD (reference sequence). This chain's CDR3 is CASRKTSGSSYEQYF. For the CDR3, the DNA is TGCGCCAGCAGAAAGACTAGCGGGAGCTCCTACGAGCAGTACTTC.

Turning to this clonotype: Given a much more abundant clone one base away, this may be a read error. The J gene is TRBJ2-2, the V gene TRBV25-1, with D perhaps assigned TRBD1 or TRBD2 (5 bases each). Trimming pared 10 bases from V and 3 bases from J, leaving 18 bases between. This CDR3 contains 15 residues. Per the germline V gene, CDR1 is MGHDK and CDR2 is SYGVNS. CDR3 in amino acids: CAISETGPHTGELFF. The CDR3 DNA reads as TGTGCCATCAGCGAGACGGGGCCACACACCGGGGAGCTGTTTTTT.

The CDR3 here is CASSEGLAGTDTQYF. CDR3 nucleotides: TGTGCCAGCAGCGAGGGACTAGCGGGAACAGATACGCAGTATTTT. This chain links TRBV2 with TRBJ2-3, with 13 bases identical to TRBD2. The CDR3 runs to 15 residues. From germline, CDR1 is SNHLY and CDR2 FYNNEI. V lost 6 bases, J lost 3 bases, and 3 bases stayed unmatched. Based on the CDR3 plus reference TRBV2 and TRBJ2-3, the full variable domain is EPEVTQTPSHQVTQMGQEVILRCVPISNHLYFYWYRQILGQKVEFLVSFYNNEISEKSEIFDDQFSVERPDGSNFTLKIRSTKLEDSAMYFCASSEGLAGTDTQYFGPGTRLTVL.

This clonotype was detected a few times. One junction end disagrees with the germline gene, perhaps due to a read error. CDR3 region: CTSSPGQGDYTEAFF. The CDR3 DNA sequence: TGTACCAGCAGCCCCGGACAGGGCGACTACACTGAAGCTTTCTTT. The chain has TRBV7-9 and TRBJ1-1, with 8 bases that match TRBD1. The CDR3 runs 15 residues. Germline loops: CDR1 SEHNR, CDR2 FQNEAQ (reference sequence).

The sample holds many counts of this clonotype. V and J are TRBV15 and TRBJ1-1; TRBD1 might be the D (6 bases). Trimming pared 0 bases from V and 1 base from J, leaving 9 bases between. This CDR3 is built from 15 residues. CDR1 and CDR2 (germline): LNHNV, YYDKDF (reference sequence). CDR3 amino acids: CATSRERTENTEAFF. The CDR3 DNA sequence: TGTGCCACCAGCAGAGAAAGGACAGAGAACACTGAAGCTTTCTTT.

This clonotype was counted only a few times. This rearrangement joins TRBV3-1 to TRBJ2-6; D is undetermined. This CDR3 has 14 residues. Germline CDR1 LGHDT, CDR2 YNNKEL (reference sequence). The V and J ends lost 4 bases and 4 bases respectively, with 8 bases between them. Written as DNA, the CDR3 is TGTGCCAGCAGCCTTTCGGCCGGGGCCAACGTCCTGACTTTC. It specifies CASSLSAGANVLTF. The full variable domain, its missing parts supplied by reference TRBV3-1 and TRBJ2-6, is DTAVSQTPKYLVTQMGNDKSIKCEQNLGHDTMYWYKQDSKKFLKIMFSYNNKELIINETVPNRFSPKSPDKAHLNLHINSLELGDSAVYFCASSLSAGANVLTFGAGSRLTVL.

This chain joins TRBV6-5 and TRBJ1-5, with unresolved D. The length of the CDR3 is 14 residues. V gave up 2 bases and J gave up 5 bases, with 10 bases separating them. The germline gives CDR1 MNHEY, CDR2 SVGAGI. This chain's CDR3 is CASSYDGVDQPQHF. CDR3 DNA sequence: TGTGCCAGCAGTTACGACGGAGTGGATCAGCCCCAGCATTTT.

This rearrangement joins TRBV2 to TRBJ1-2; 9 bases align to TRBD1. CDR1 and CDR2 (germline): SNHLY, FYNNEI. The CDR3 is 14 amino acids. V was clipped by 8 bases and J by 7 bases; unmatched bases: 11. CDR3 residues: CASRNRGQGTGYTF. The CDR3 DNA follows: TGTGCCAGCCGGAACAGGGGGCAGGGAACTGGCTACACCTTC.